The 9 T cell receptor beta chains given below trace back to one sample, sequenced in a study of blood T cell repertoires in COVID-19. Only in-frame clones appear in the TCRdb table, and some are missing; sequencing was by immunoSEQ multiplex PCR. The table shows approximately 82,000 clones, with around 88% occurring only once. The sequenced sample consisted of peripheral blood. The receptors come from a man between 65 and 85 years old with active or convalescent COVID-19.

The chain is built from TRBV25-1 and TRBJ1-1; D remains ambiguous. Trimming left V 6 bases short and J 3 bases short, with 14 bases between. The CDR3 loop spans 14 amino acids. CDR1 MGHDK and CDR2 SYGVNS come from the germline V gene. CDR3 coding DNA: TGTGCCAGCAGCCCCAGAGGGTGGGACACTGAAGCTTTCTTT. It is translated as CASSPRGWDTEAFF.

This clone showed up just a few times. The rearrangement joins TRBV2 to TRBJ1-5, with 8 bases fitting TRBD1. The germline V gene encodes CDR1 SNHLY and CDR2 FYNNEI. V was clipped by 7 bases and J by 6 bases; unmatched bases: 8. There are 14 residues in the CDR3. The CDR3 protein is CASKRTGSGQPQHF. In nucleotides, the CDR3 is TGTGCCAGCAAGCGGACAGGGTCCGGTCAGCCCCAGCATTTT.

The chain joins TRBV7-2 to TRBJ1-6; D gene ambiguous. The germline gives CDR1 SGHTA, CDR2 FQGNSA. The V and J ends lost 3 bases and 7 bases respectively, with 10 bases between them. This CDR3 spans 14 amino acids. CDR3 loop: CASSLGQLNSPLHF. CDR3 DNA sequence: TGTGCCAGCAGCTTGGGCCAACTCAATTCACCCCTCCACTTT.

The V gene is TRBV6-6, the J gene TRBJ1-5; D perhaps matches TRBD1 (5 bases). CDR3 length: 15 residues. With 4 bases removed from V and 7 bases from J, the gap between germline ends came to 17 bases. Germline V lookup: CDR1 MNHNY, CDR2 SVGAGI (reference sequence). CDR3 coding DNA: TGTGCCAGCAGTTCCGGACAAGGTAACAGCCAGCCCCAGCATTTT. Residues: CASSSGQGNSQPQHF.

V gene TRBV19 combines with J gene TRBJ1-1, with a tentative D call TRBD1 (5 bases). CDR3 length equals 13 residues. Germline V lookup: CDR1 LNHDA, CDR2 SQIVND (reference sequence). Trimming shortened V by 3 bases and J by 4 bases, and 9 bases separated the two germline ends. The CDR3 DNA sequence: TGTGCCAGTAGTATCCGGACATTCACTGAAGCTTTCTTT. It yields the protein CASSIRTFTEAFF.

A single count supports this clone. CDR3 region: CASSPQGGGGYEQYF. The CDR3 DNA is TGTGCCAGCAGCCCCCAAGGTGGGGGGGGCTACGAGCAGTACTTC. The rearrangement links TRBV9 to TRBJ2-7; 7 positions agree with TRBD2. V was pared by 4 bases and J by 3 bases, with 10 bases of the junction left unmatched. This CDR3 has 15 residues. CDR1 is SGDLS and CDR2 is YYNGEE in the germline V gene.

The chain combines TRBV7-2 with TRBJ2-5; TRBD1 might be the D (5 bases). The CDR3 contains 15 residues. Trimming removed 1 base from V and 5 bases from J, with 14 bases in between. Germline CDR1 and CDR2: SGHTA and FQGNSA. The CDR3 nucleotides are TGTGCCAGCAGCTTAGGGGGCAGGCGAGAGGAGACCCAGTACTTC. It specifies CASSLGGRREETQYF.

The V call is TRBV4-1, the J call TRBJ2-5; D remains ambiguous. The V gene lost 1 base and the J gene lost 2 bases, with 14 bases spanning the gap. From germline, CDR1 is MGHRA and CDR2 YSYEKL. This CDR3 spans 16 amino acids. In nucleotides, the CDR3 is TGCGCCAGCAGCCAAGCCCGAACGGGTCCGCAAGAGACCCAGTACTTC. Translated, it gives CASSQARTGPQETQYF.

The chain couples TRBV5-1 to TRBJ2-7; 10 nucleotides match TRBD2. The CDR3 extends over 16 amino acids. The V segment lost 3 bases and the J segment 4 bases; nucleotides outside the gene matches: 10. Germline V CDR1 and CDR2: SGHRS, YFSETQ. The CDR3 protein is CASSWTRTSGNYEQYF. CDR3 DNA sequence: TGCGCCAGCAGCTGGACCCGGACTAGCGGAAATTACGAGCAGTACTTC. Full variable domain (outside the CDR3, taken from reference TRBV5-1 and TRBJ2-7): KAGVTQTPRYLIKTRGQQVTLSCSPISGHRSVSWYQQTPGQGLQFLFEYFSETQRNKGNFPGRFSGRQFSNSRSEMNVSTLELGDSALYLCASSWTRTSGNYEQYFGPGTRLTVT.